These 3 T cell receptor beta chains share one sample of origin, sequenced in a study of blood T cell repertoires in COVID-19. Libraries were prepared by immunoSEQ multiplex PCR; TCRdb keeps only in-frame clonotypes and omits some of them. Of about 260,000 clones in the sample, approximately 87% were seen once. Material: peripheral blood. The receptors come from a woman between 50 and 59 years old with acute or convalescent COVID-19.

The rearrangement uses TRBV7-2 and TRBJ2-1; 8 positions agree with TRBD2. This CDR3 comprises 16 residues. Germline loops: CDR1 SGHTA, CDR2 FQGNSA. With V trimmed by 5 bases and J by 7 bases, 13 bases remained unmatched. The CDR3 spells CASSRRGVAGKNEQFF. In DNA, the CDR3 is TGTGCCAGCAGCCGGAGGGGGGTAGCGGGAAAAAATGAGCAGTTCTTC.

This clone was picked up a small number of times. The gene calls are TRBV28 and TRBJ2-1; 13 nucleotides line up with TRBD2. Germline V lookup: CDR1 MDHEN, CDR2 SYDVKM. Trimming cost V 6 bases and J 8 bases; bases outside gene matches: 7. The CDR3 totals 15 residues. The CDR3 loop is CASSQTSGRADEQFF. The CDR3 DNA sequence: TGTGCCAGCAGCCAAACTAGCGGGAGGGCCGATGAGCAGTTCTTC.

The chain is built from TRBV28 and TRBJ1-4, with D perhaps matching TRBD1 (5 bases). V gave up 4 bases and J gave up 0 bases, with 15 bases separating them. Germline V CDR1 and CDR2: MDHEN, SYDVKM. CDR3 length: 17 amino acids. The CDR3 protein is CASSSTRQYATNEKLFF. As DNA, the CDR3 is TGTGCCAGCAGTTCAACGAGACAGTATGCAACTAATGAAAAACTGTTTTTT.